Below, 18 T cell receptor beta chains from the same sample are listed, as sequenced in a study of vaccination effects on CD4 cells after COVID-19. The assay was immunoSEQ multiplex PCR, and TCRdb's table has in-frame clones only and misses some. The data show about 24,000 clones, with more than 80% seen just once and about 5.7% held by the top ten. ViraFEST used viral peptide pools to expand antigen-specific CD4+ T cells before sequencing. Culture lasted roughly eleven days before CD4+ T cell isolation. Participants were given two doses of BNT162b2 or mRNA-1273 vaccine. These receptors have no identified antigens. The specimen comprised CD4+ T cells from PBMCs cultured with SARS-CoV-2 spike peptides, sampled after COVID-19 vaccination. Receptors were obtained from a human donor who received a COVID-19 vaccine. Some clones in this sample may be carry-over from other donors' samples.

The CDR3 here is CASSETGHNQPQHF. The CDR3, as DNA: TGTGCCAGCAGTGAAACGGGTCACAATCAGCCCCAGCATTTT. The J gene is TRBJ1-5, the V gene TRBV6-1; D unresolved. There are 14 residues in the CDR3. In germline, CDR1 is MNHNS, CDR2 SASEGT. Trimming left V 2 bases short and J 3 bases short, with 8 bases between.

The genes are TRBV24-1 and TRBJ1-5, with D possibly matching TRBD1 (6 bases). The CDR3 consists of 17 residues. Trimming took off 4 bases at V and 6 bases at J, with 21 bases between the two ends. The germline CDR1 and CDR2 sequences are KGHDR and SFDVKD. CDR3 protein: CATSDHQGQGLGQPQHF. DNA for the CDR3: TGTGCCACCAGTGACCACCAGGGGCAGGGTTTAGGTCAGCCCCAGCATTTT.

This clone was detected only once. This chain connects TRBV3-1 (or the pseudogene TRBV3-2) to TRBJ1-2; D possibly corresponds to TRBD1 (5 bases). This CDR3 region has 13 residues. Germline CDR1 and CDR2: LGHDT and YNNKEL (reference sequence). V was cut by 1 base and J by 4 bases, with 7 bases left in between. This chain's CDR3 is CASSQARVYGYTF. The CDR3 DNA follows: TGTGCCAGCAGCCAAGCCAGGGTCTATGGCTACACCTTC.

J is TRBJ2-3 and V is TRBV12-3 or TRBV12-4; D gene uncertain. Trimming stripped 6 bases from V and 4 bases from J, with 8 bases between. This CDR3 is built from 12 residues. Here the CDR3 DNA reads TGTGCCAGCAGCTTCATAGCAGATACGCAGTATTTT. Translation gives CASSFIADTQYF.

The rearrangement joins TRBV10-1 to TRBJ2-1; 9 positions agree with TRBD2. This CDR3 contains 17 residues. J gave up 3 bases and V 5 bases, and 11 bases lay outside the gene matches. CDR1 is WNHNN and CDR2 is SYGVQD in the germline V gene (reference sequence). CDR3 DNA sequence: TGCGCCAGCAGTAAAGCGGGGGGTCCAAGACACTACAATGAGCAGTTCTTC. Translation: CASSKAGGPRHYNEQFF.

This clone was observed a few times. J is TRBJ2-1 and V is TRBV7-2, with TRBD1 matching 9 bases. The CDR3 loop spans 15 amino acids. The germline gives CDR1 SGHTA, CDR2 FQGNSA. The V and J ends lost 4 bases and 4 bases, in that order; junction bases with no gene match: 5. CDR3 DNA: TGTGCCAGCAGCTCGCGGGACAGGGTGTACAATGAGCAGTTCTTC. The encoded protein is CASSSRDRVYNEQFF.

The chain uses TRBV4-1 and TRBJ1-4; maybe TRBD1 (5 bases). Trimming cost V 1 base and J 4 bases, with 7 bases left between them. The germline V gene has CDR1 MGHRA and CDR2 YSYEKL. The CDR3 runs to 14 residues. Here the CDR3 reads CASSQGDLNEKLFF. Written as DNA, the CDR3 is TGCGCCAGCAGCCAAGGGGACCTTAATGAAAAACTGTTTTTT.

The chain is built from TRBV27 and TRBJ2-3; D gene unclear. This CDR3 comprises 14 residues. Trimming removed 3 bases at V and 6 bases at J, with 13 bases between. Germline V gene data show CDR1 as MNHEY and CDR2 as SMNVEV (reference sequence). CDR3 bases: TGTGCCAGCAGTTTTTCCCGGGTTTCTGATACGCAGTATTTT. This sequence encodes CASSFSRVSDTQYF.

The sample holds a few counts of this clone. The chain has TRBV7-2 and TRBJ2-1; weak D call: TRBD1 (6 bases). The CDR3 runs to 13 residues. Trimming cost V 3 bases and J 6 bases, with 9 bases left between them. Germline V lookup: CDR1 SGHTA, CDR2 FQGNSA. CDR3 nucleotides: TGTGCCAGCAGCTTTGAGGGGGTCAATGAGCAGTTCTTC. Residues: CASSFEGVNEQFF. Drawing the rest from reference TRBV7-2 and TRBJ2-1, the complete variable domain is GAGVSQSPSNKVTEKGKDVELRCDPISGHTALYWYRQSLGQGLEFLIYFQGNSAPDKSGLPSDRFSAERTGGSVSTLTIQRTQQEDSAVYLCASSFEGVNEQFFGPGTRLTVL.

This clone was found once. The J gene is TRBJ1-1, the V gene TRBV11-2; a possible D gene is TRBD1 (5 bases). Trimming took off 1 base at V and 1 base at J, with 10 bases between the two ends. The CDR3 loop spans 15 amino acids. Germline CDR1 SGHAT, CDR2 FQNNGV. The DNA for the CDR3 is TGTGCCAGCAGCTTAGTATCGGGGGGGAACACTGAAGCTTTCTTT. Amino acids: CASSLVSGGNTEAFF.

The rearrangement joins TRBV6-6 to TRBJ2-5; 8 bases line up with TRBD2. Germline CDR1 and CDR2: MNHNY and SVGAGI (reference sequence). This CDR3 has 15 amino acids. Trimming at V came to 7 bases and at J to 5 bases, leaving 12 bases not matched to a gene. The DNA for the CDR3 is TGTGCCAGCATCCGGGCTGGGACTAGTCGTGAGACCCAGTACTTC. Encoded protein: CASIRAGTSRETQYF.

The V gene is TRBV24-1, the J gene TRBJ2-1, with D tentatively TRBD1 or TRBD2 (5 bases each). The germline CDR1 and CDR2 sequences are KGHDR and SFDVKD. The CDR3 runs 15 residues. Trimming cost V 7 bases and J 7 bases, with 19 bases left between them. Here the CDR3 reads CATRGVAGEGNEQFF. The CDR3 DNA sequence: TGTGCCACCAGGGGGGTCGCCGGGGAAGGGAATGAGCAGTTCTTC.

DNA for the CDR3: TGTGCCAGCAGCAGGACGGCAGAAGAGACCCAGTACTTC. This sequence encodes CASSRTAEETQYF. The rearrangement links TRBV6-5 to TRBJ2-5; D gene uncertain. The germline V gene has CDR1 MNHEY and CDR2 SVGAGI. Trimming stripped 6 bases from V and 3 bases from J, with 11 bases between. CDR3 length: 13 residues.

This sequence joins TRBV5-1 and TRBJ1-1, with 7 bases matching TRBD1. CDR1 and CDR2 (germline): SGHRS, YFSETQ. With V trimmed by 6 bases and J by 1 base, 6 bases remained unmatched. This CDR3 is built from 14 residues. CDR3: CASKQGPSNTEAFF. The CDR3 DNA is TGCGCCAGCAAACAGGGGCCATCGAACACTGAAGCTTTCTTT. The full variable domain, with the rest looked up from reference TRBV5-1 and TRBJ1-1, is KAGVTQTPRYLIKTRGQQVTLSCSPISGHRSVSWYQQTPGQGLQFLFEYFSETQRNKGNFPGRFSGRQFSNSRSEMNVSTLELGDSALYLCASKQGPSNTEAFFGQGTRLTVV.

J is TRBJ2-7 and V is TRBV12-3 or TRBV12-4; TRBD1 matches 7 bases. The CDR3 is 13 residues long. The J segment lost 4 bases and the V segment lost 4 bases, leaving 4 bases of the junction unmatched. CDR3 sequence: CASSSGTAYEQYV. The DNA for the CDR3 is TGTGCCAGCAGTTCAGGGACAGCGTACGAGCAGTACGTC.

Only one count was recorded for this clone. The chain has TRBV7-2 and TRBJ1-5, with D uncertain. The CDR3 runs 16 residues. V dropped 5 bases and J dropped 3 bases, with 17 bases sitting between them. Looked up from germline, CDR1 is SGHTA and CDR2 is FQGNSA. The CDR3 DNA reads TGTGCCAGCAGCCTATCGTCCGTGACAAACAATCAGCCCCAGCATTTT. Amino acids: CASSLSSVTNNQPQHF.

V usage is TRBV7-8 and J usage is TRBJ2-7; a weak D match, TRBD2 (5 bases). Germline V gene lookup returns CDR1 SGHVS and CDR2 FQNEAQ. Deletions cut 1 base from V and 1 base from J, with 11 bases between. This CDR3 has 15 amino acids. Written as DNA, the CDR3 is TGTGCCAGCAGCTTAGGTCGGGGTTCATCCTACGAGCAGTACGTC. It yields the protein CASSLGRGSSYEQYV.

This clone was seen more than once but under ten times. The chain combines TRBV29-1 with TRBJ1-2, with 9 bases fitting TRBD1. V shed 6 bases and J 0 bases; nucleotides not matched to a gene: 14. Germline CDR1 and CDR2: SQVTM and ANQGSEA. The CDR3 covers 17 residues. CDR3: CSVQTPGQGRTNYGYTF. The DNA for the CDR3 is TGCAGCGTCCAAACCCCGGGACAGGGAAGGACTAACTATGGCTACACCTTC. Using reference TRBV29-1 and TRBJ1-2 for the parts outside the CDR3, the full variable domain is SAVISQKPSRDICQRGTSLTIQCQVDSQVTMMFWYRQQPGQSLTLIATANQGSEATYESGFVIDKFPISRPNLTFSTLTVSNMSPEDSSIYLCSVQTPGQGRTNYGYTFGSGTRLTVV.